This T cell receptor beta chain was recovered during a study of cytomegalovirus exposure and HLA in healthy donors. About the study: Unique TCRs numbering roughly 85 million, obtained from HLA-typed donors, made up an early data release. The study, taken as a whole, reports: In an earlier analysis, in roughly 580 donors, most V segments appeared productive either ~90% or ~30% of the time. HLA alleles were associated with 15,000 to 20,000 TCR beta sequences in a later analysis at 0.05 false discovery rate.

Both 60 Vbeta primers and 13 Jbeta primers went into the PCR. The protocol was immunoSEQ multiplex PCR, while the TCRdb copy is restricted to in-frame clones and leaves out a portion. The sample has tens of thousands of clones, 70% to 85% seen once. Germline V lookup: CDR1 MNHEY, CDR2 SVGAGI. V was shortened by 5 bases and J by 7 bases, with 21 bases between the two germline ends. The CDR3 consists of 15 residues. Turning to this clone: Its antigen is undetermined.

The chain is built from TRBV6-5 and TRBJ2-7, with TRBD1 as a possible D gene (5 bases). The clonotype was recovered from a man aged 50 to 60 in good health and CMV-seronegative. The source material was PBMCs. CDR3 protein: CASSRSSPGSGEQYF. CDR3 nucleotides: TGTGCCAGCAGTCGATCCTCCCCAGGGTCCGGGGAGCAGTACTTC.